The subject of this entry is one T cell receptor beta chain. This clone came up once. Its antigen remains unidentified. No base-level quality is on record; no much larger clone is a single base apart. TCR CDR3 regions were amplified from genomic DNA by multiplex PCR using the deep immunoSEQ assay. Extracted genomic DNA from each cell subset was spread evenly across all wells of several immunoSEQ 96-well plates, with each plate serving as a replicate. For sorted subsets, around 200 ng genomic DNA, equal to about 30,000 T cell genomes, was loaded into each replicate PCR. The purified libraries were quantified using a Qubit 3.0 fluorometer, sized with a Bioanalyzer 2100, and then quantified again using the KAPA Library Quantification kit. Every immunoSEQ 96-well plate was sequenced on a dedicated single-read 150-cycle Illumina NextSeq 550 flow cell. Turning to the authors' computational methods: Because the immunoSEQ output included only junctional sequences and no quality scores, the filtering could not be the same as the filtering used for full-length reads. Sequences were annotated with PyIR, a Python wrapper for IgBLAST v1.9, using IMGT germline references to assign V/J genes and CDR3. Reads were filtered out if the reads had weak V/J assignments (E-value above 1e-6), no CDR3, stop codons, out-of-frame junctions, or ambiguous translated residues. A V3J clonotype was defined by an identical inferred V gene, J gene, and CDR3 amino acid sequence. Percentage overlap between repertoires was calculated by dividing the number of shared unique clonotypes by the size of the smaller repertoire. Three approaches were used to assess repertoire richness: RTK rarefaction, the Chao1 estimator, and Recon v2.1 estimates of unobserved clonotypes. Generation probabilities for all TCRbeta clonotypes obtained by the gDNA method from a handful of donors were computed using OLGA. This immuneACCESS table, as held by TCRdb, lists in-frame sequences with V and J called but not all clones. Of the missing ones, under half trace to an unresolved V gene in checked studies; the others have no known cause. The V and J calls and the clone size are those of that table, but D and trimming were determined from the DNA. The sample has about 2 million clones on record, just under 95% of them singletons. The top ten clonotypes cover 0.9% to 1.4% of the sample.

The source of the sample is a study of shared clonotypes between healthy human individuals (dated by TCRdb to 2019 to 2021). Broadly, across the study: Two women and a few men aged 18 to 49 years were included in the cohort. Leukapheresis yielded between about 0.9 and 8.9 billion PBMCs per donor. For each donor, three plates each were used for CD4 naive and CD4 memory, two plates were used for CD8 naive, and one plate was used for CD8 memory. To increase sequencing depth and limit assay-specific biases, TCR repertoire library preparation and sequencing were carried out by different laboratories using diverse techniques. Blood TCR repertoires of a handful of healthy adults were deeply sequenced to estimate repertoire size and the extent of clonotype sharing between individuals.

CDR1 and CDR2, per the germline V gene, are SGHDN and FVKESK. Unmatched junction bases come to 10, with V trimmed by 4 bases and J by 4 bases. There are 16 amino acids in the CDR3, from cysteine to phenylalanine inclusive. Of all the DNA, just the CDR3 is kept, 48 bases in frame from base 1. For the CD8 naive samples, CD45RO-negative cells were positively selected for CCR7, yielding a CD45RA+CCR7+ population from which TemRA cells were excluded. The donors were healthy, HIV-negative adults who had no recently reported acute infections or vaccinations. Every donor was a Caucasian adult living in Nashville, Tennessee, USA. Blood was obtained by leukapheresis, after which PBMCs were separated by Ficoll-Histopaque density gradient centrifugation and cryopreserved in liquid nitrogen vapor phase. Purity and quantity of every magnetically sorted T cell population were checked by analytical flow cytometry. Each sorted fraction had its genomic DNA isolated and then quantified by UV absorbance on a Nanodrop 2000c.

Results and caveats for the whole study, not just this receptor: Based on pairwise subsampling, the degree of clonotype sharing among donors was expected to be affected by sequencing depth. Larger estimated clonotype richness was generally found for naive subsets than for memory subsets. Compared with non-shared clonotypes, the clonotypes found in all four sorted-subset donors had higher generation probabilities. The genetic and exposure-history diversity represented was limited by the small number of donors. Sampling was restricted to blood, and TCR repertoires in tissues likely differ from the TCR repertoires found in blood. Even with the large sequencing depth, rarefaction of the sorted-subset datasets indicated that sequencing was incomplete. About 5% of naive CD4, 3.5% of naive CD8, 2.3% of memory CD4, and 0.35% to 0.5% of memory CD8 clonotypes were shared across a few donors.

The chain is encoded by TRBV14 joined to TRBJ2-1; the junction holds 7 bases that match TRBD2. This receptor was obtained from a man aged 18 to 30 in good health. Material for sequencing was naive CD8+ T cells sorted from blood. This specimen's cell subset or site label, per the study, means: CD45RA+CCR7+. CDR3 region: CASSRRLEGGYNEQFF. The DNA sequence follows: TGTGCCAGCAGCCGACGACTAGAGGGAGGGTACAATGAGCAGTTCTTC.